Listed below are T cell receptor beta chains from one sample, sequenced in a study of neurological immune-mediated disorders. Via MiXCR, TCRdb re-called the 5' RACE reads, giving one row per CDR3 protein. The data hold just under 45,000 distinct CDR3 sequences, with 20% to 25% observed a single time. Sequencing was performed on PBMCs. The source of these receptors is a man between 60 and 70 years old with HTLV-1-associated myelopathy (HAM/TSP). Both conserved end residues are part of each CDR3. Fields, in order: D gene, V gene, clone size, J gene, CDR3 protein, CDR3 DNA. A D gene is named only where the DNA matches it firmly. A clone size is listed for some rows: how often the clone was seen (once, few, many), or a class if it is expanded.

D gene: NA
V gene: TRBV20-1
clone size: many
J gene: TRBJ2-7
CDR3 protein: CSASVTNEQYF
CDR3 DNA: TGCAGTGCTAGCGTAACAAACGAGCAGTACTTC

D gene: NA
V gene: TRBV9
clone size: many
J gene: TRBJ2-6
CDR3 protein: CASSVEGPYSGANVLTF
CDR3 DNA: TGTGCCAGCAGCGTAGAAGGGCCGTACTCTGGGGCCAACGTCCTGACTTTC

D gene: NA
V gene: TRBV25-1
clone size: many
J gene: TRBJ1-6
CDR3 protein: CASSESKGGSYNSPLHF
CDR3 DNA: TGTGCCAGCAGTGAATCGAAGGGGGGCTCCTATAATTCACCCCTCCACTTT

D gene: NA
V gene: TRBV12-3/TRBV12-4
clone size: many
J gene: TRBJ2-7
CDR3 protein: CASSLAAATSEQYF
CDR3 DNA: TGTGCCAGCAGTTTGGCAGCCGCGACTTCCGAGCAGTACTTC

D gene: TRBD1
V gene: TRBV4-3
clone size: NA
J gene: TRBJ2-1
CDR3 protein: CASSQDMPGQGVNEQFF
CDR3 DNA: TGCGCCAGCAGCCAAGATATGCCGGGACAGGGAGTCAATGAGCAGTTCTTC

D gene: NA
V gene: TRBV20-1
clone size: many
J gene: TRBJ2-1
CDR3 protein: CSARGPHNEQFF
CDR3 DNA: TGCAGTGCTAGGGGACCCCACAATGAGCAGTTCTTC

D gene: NA
V gene: TRBV5-1
clone size: many
J gene: TRBJ1-5
CDR3 protein: CASSPGGGGNQPQHF
CDR3 DNA: TGCGCCAGCAGCCCTGGAGGCGGAGGCAATCAGCCCCAGCATTTT

D gene: NA
V gene: TRBV9
clone size: many
J gene: TRBJ2-2
CDR3 protein: CASSPSPRPGPAGELFF
CDR3 DNA: TGTGCCAGCAGCCCTTCCCCCCGACCGGGGCCGGCGGGGGAGCTGTTTTTT

D gene: NA
V gene: TRBV18
clone size: many
J gene: TRBJ1-1
CDR3 protein: CASSPPTVNTEAFF
CDR3 DNA: TGTGCCAGCTCACCACCAACGGTGAACACTGAAGCTTTCTTT

D gene: NA
V gene: TRBV12-3/TRBV12-4
clone size: many
J gene: TRBJ2-5
CDR3 protein: CASRTGHLQETQYF
CDR3 DNA: TGTGCCAGCAGAACGGGACACCTGCAAGAGACCCAGTACTTC

D gene: TRBD2
V gene: TRBV3-1
clone size: medium-sized
J gene: TRBJ2-4
CDR3 protein: CASSQDLAGAKNIQYF
CDR3 DNA: TGTGCCAGCAGCCAAGATCTAGCGGGAGCCAAAAACATTCAGTACTTC

D gene: NA
V gene: TRBV5-1
clone size: many
J gene: TRBJ2-3
CDR3 protein: CASKNEPPDTQYF
CDR3 DNA: TGCGCCAGCAAAAACGAGCCGCCCGATACGCAGTATTTT

D gene: NA
V gene: TRBV29-1
clone size: NA
J gene: TRBJ1-2
CDR3 protein: CSVGYEEAGDYTF
CDR3 DNA: TGCAGCGTTGGCTATGAGGAAGCAGGTGACTACACCTTC

D gene: NA
V gene: TRBV5-5
clone size: NA
J gene: TRBJ2-1
CDR3 protein: CASSPQVFPHPRGYNEQFF
CDR3 DNA: TGTGCCAGCAGCCCACAGGTATTTCCTCATCCCAGGGGATACAATGAGCAGTTCTTC

D gene: NA
V gene: TRBV7-9
clone size: many
J gene: TRBJ2-3
CDR3 protein: CASSDTDTQYF
CDR3 DNA: TGTGCCAGCAGCGACACAGATACGCAGTATTTT

D gene: TRBD2
V gene: TRBV7-2
clone size: many
J gene: TRBJ2-7
CDR3 protein: CASSLGPDGRSYEQYF
CDR3 DNA: TGTGCCAGCAGCTTAGGACCCGACGGGAGGTCCTACGAGCAGTACTTC

D gene: NA
V gene: TRBV5-1
clone size: many
J gene: TRBJ1-1
CDR3 protein: CASSTDAVGVTEAFF
CDR3 DNA: TGCGCCAGCAGCACCGACGCTGTGGGGGTCACTGAAGCTTTCTTT

D gene: NA
V gene: TRBV5-1
clone size: many
J gene: TRBJ1-1
CDR3 protein: CASSLDTGNTEAFF
CDR3 DNA: TGCGCCAGCAGCTTGGACACAGGGAACACTGAAGCTTTCTTT

D gene: NA
V gene: TRBV19
clone size: NA
J gene: TRBJ1-2
CDR3 protein: CASSIVGSYGYTF
CDR3 DNA: TGTGCCAGTAGTATAGTAGGGTCCTATGGCTACACCTTC

D gene: NA
V gene: TRBV10-2
clone size: NA
J gene: TRBJ1-4
CDR3 protein: CASMGETPNEKLFF
CDR3 DNA: TGCGCCAGTATGGGGGAAACCCCTAATGAAAAACTGTTTTTT

D gene: NA
V gene: TRBV20-1
clone size: many
J gene: TRBJ1-5
CDR3 protein: CSATGGNQPQHF
CDR3 DNA: TGCAGTGCGACAGGCGGCAATCAGCCCCAGCATTTT

D gene: TRBD2
V gene: TRBV30
clone size: few
J gene: TRBJ2-7
CDR3 protein: CAWRSSGQRFPYEQYF
CDR3 DNA: TGTGCCTGGAGATCTAGCGGGCAACGTTTCCCCTACGAGCAGTACTTC

D gene: NA
V gene: TRBV28
clone size: many
J gene: TRBJ2-7
CDR3 protein: CASSFGRRSKSSYEQYF
CDR3 DNA: TGTGCCAGCAGTTTCGGAAGACGGAGTAAGAGCTCCTACGAGCAGTACTTC

D gene: NA
V gene: TRBV5-1
clone size: many
J gene: TRBJ2-1
CDR3 protein: CASSPLKMDNEQFF
CDR3 DNA: TGCGCCAGCAGCCCCCTCAAAATGGACAATGAGCAGTTCTTC

D gene: TRBD2
V gene: TRBV3-1
clone size: once
J gene: TRBJ2-1
CDR3 protein: CASTYGGSANEQFF
CDR3 DNA: TGTGCCAGCACCTATGGCGGGAGTGCGAATGAGCAGTTCTTC

D gene: NA
V gene: TRBV5-1
clone size: once
J gene: TRBJ2-1
CDR3 protein: CASSSGEIGNEQFF
CDR3 DNA: TGCGCCAGCAGCTCGGGGGAAATAGGGAATGAGCAGTTCTTC

D gene: TRBD2
V gene: TRBV24-1
clone size: many
J gene: TRBJ2-5
CDR3 protein: CATSDSPGRLAGLQETQYF
CDR3 DNA: TGTGCCACCAGTGATTCCCCTGGAAGACTAGCGGGCCTACAAGAGACCCAGTACTTC

D gene: TRBD1
V gene: TRBV6-5
clone size: NA
J gene: TRBJ2-5
CDR3 protein: CASSFDRDETQYF
CDR3 DNA: TGTGCCAGCAGTTTTGACAGGGACGAGACCCAGTACTTC

D gene: TRBD1
V gene: TRBV20-1
clone size: medium-sized
J gene: TRBJ2-7
CDR3 protein: CSTRGQGYEQYF
CDR3 DNA: TGCAGTACTAGAGGACAGGGCTACGAGCAGTACTTC

D gene: NA
V gene: TRBV5-1
clone size: many
J gene: TRBJ2-3
CDR3 protein: CASSLAETSTDTQYF
CDR3 DNA: TGCGCCAGCAGCTTGGCAGAGACTAGCACAGATACGCAGTATTTT

D gene: NA
V gene: TRBV15
clone size: many
J gene: TRBJ1-5
CDR3 protein: CATSRDPGSNQPQHF
CDR3 DNA: TGTGCCACCAGCAGAGATCCGGGGTCCAATCAGCCCCAGCATTTT

D gene: TRBD2
V gene: TRBV6-5
clone size: many
J gene: TRBJ2-2
CDR3 protein: CASSTSGRGTGELFF
CDR3 DNA: TGTGCCAGCAGCACTAGCGGGAGAGGTACCGGGGAGCTGTTTTTT

D gene: NA
V gene: TRBV7-2
clone size: many
J gene: TRBJ1-1
CDR3 protein: CASSLDENTEAFF
CDR3 DNA: TGTGCCAGCAGCTTAGACGAGAACACTGAAGCTTTCTTT

D gene: NA
V gene: TRBV9
clone size: many
J gene: TRBJ2-1
CDR3 protein: CASSVAPGRGNEQFF
CDR3 DNA: TGTGCCAGCAGCGTAGCCCCGGGTCGGGGGAATGAGCAGTTCTTC

D gene: NA
V gene: TRBV5-1
clone size: NA
J gene: TRBJ2-5
CDR3 protein: CASSFYICSAPGQGQETQYF
CDR3 DNA: NA

D gene: NA
V gene: TRBV7-8
clone size: many
J gene: TRBJ2-2
CDR3 protein: CASRSYNTGELFF
CDR3 DNA: TGTGCCAGCAGATCCTACAACACCGGGGAGCTGTTTTTT

D gene: TRBD2
V gene: TRBV5-1
clone size: medium-sized
J gene: TRBJ2-1
CDR3 protein: CASSLLAGSDNEQFF
CDR3 DNA: TGCGCCAGCAGCTTACTAGCGGGATCAGACAATGAGCAGTTCTTC

D gene: TRBD2
V gene: TRBV3-1
clone size: many
J gene: TRBJ2-1
CDR3 protein: CASSVAAGGLDEQFF
CDR3 DNA: TGTGCCAGCAGCGTAGCAGCGGGAGGGTTAGATGAGCAGTTCTTC

D gene: NA
V gene: TRBV20-1
clone size: many
J gene: TRBJ2-5
CDR3 protein: CSATARSGTEETQYF
CDR3 DNA: TGCAGTGCTACAGCCAGATCCGGGACGGAAGAGACCCAGTACTTC

D gene: NA
V gene: TRBV7-3
clone size: NA
J gene: TRBJ2-1
CDR3 protein: CASSGDNEQFF
CDR3 DNA: TGTGCCAGCAGCGGGGACAATGAGCAGTTCTTC

D gene: NA
V gene: TRBV12-3/TRBV12-4
clone size: many
J gene: TRBJ1-2
CDR3 protein: CASSPHWIGYTF
CDR3 DNA: TGTGCCAGCAGTCCCCACTGGATTGGCTACACCTTC

D gene: NA
V gene: TRBV7-6
clone size: many
J gene: TRBJ2-1
CDR3 protein: CASSFGAGSYNEQFF
CDR3 DNA: TGTGCCAGCAGCTTTGGGGCGGGGTCTTACAATGAGCAGTTCTTC

D gene: NA
V gene: TRBV14
clone size: many
J gene: TRBJ2-3
CDR3 protein: CASSPTISPDTQYF
CDR3 DNA: TGTGCCAGCAGCCCAACAATCTCCCCAGATACGCAGTATTTT

D gene: NA
V gene: TRBV5-1
clone size: many
J gene: TRBJ2-7
CDR3 protein: CASSGTSLMGEQYF
CDR3 DNA: TGCGCCAGCAGCGGGACAAGCCTGATGGGCGAGCAGTACTTC

D gene: NA
V gene: TRBV12-3/TRBV12-4
clone size: many
J gene: TRBJ1-5
CDR3 protein: CASSLRLSNQPQHF
CDR3 DNA: TGTGCCAGCAGTTTAAGGCTGAGCAATCAGCCCCAGCATTTT

D gene: NA
V gene: TRBV25-1
clone size: many
J gene: TRBJ2-7
CDR3 protein: CASSRGIEQYF
CDR3 DNA: TGTGCCAGCAGTAGGGGAATCGAGCAGTACTTC

D gene: NA
V gene: TRBV20-1
clone size: NA
J gene: TRBJ2-1
CDR3 protein: CSAREGPHNEQFF
CDR3 DNA: TGCAGTGCTAGGGAGGGACCGCACAATGAGCAGTTCTTC

D gene: TRBD1
V gene: TRBV6-5
clone size: many
J gene: TRBJ2-5
CDR3 protein: CASSYSFRLAGGRETQYF
CDR3 DNA: TGTGCCAGCAGTTACTCATTTCGCCTCGCAGGGGGCCGGGAGACCCAGTACTTC

D gene: TRBD1
V gene: TRBV27
clone size: many
J gene: TRBJ1-4
CDR3 protein: CASSVGQGRGNEKLFF
CDR3 DNA: TGTGCCAGCAGTGTAGGACAGGGGCGAGGGAATGAAAAACTGTTTTTT

D gene: NA
V gene: TRBV15
clone size: many
J gene: TRBJ1-5
CDR3 protein: CATSRDTTQPQHF
CDR3 DNA: TGTGCCACCAGTAGGGACACCACTCAGCCCCAGCATTTT

D gene: NA
V gene: TRBV5-6
clone size: NA
J gene: TRBJ2-3
CDR3 protein: CASSLAFTDTQYF
CDR3 DNA: TGTGCCAGCAGCTTAGCGTTCACAGATACGCAGTATTTT

D gene: NA
V gene: TRBV9
clone size: many
J gene: TRBJ2-1
CDR3 protein: CASSPEGGPSSYNEQFF
CDR3 DNA: TGTGCCAGCAGCCCAGAAGGCGGGCCGAGCTCCTACAATGAGCAGTTCTTC

D gene: NA
V gene: TRBV6-6
clone size: NA
J gene: TRBJ1-5
CDR3 protein: CASSKGVGSNQPQHF
CDR3 DNA: TGTGCCAGCAGTAAAGGGGTCGGGAGCAATCAGCCCCAGCATTTT

D gene: TRBD1
V gene: TRBV6-6
clone size: many
J gene: TRBJ2-6
CDR3 protein: CASSTLTGGNSGANVLTF
CDR3 DNA: TGTGCCAGCAGTACGTTAACAGGGGGGAACTCTGGGGCCAACGTCCTGACTTTC

D gene: NA
V gene: TRBV20-1
clone size: many
J gene: TRBJ1-2
CDR3 protein: CSAAGGGYGYTF
CDR3 DNA: TGCAGTGCTGCTGGAGGGGGCTATGGCTACACCTTC

D gene: NA
V gene: TRBV5-1
clone size: many
J gene: TRBJ2-1
CDR3 protein: CASSLDRSNHEQFF
CDR3 DNA: TGCGCCAGCAGCTTGGATCGCAGCAATCATGAGCAGTTCTTC

D gene: TRBD2
V gene: TRBV28
clone size: many
J gene: TRBJ2-7
CDR3 protein: CASSLAGESYEQYF
CDR3 DNA: TGTGCCAGCAGCTTAGCGGGAGAGTCGTACGAGCAGTACTTC

D gene: TRBD2
V gene: TRBV12-3/TRBV12-4
clone size: many
J gene: TRBJ2-3
CDR3 protein: CASSLAGGFTDTQYF
CDR3 DNA: TGTGCCAGCAGTCTAGCGGGAGGGTTCACAGATACGCAGTATTTT

D gene: TRBD2
V gene: TRBV2
clone size: many
J gene: TRBJ2-3
CDR3 protein: CASTPLAGRDTQYF
CDR3 DNA: TGTGCCAGCACCCCACTAGCGGGCCGGGATACGCAGTATTTT

D gene: TRBD1
V gene: TRBV12-5
clone size: many
J gene: TRBJ1-2
CDR3 protein: CASGPPGGGDFYGYTF
CDR3 DNA: TGTGCTAGTGGCCCTCCAGGAGGGGGCGATTTCTATGGCTACACCTTC